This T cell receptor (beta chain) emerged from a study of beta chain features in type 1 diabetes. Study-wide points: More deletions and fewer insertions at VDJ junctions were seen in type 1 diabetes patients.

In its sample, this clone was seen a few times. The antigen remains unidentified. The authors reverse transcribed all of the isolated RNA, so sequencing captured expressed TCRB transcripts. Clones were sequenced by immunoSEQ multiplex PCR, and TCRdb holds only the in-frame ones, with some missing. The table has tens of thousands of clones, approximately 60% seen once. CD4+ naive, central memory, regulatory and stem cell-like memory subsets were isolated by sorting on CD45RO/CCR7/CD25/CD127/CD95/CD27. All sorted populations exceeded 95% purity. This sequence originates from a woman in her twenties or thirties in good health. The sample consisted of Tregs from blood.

CDR3 sequence (DNA): TGTGCCAGCTCGGTAGGACTGTCCTCCTACGAGCAGTACTTC. It translates to CASSVGLSSYEQYF. This rearrangement joins TRBV7-2 to TRBJ2-7; TRBD2 might be the D (5 bases). Germline loops: CDR1 SGHTA, CDR2 FQGNSA. The CDR3 contains 14 residues. V was pared by 8 bases and J by 0 bases, with 14 bases between.